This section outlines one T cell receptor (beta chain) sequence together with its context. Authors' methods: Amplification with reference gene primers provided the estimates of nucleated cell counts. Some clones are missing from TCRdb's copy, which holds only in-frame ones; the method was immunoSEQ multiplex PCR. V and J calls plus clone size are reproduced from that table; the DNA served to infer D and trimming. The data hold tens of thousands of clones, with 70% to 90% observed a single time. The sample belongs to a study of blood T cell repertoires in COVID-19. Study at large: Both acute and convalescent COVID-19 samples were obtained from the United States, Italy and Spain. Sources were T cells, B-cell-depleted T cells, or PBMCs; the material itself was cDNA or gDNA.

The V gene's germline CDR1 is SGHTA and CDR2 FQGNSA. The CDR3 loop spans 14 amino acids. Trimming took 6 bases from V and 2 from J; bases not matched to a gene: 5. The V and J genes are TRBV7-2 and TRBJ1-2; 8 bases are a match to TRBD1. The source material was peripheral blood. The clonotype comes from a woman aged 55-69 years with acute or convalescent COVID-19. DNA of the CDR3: TGTGCCAGCAGTGCAGGGGGCCAGAACTATGGCTACACCTTC. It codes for CASSAGGQNYGYTF. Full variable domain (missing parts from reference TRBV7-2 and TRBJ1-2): GAGVSQSPSNKVTEKGKDVELRCDPISGHTALYWYRQSLGQGLEFLIYFQGNSAPDKSGLPSDRFSAERTGGSVSTLTIQRTQQEDSAVYLCASSAGGQNYGYTFGSGTRLTVV.